This is a list of T cell receptor beta chains from one sample in a study of T cells in tuberculosis. The method was immunoSEQ multiplex PCR; TCRdb's version includes in-frame clones alone and lacks a portion of them. Among roughly 28,000 clones listed, roughly 89% were seen once. Input material: PBMCs. These receptors all come from a donor aged 10-29 years with latent tuberculosis or without tuberculosis infection. CDR3s include the opening cysteine and the closing phenylalanine or tryptophan. The D gene is left open where the match is weak. Clone size is given for some rows only: seen once, a few or many times, or a class if the clone is expanded.

TRBV4-3,TRBJ2-6,.,few,CASSQDPQGGANVLTF,TGCGCCAGCAGCCAAGATCCCCAGGGGGGGGCCAACGTCCTGACTTTC
TRBV5-6,TRBJ1-6,.,.,CASSWWQDNSPLHF,TGTGCCAGCAGCTGGTGGCAGGATAATTCACCCCTCCACTTT
TRBV10-3,TRBJ2-1,TRBD1,.,CAISDWKRGPNEQFF,TGTGCCATCAGTGACTGGAAAAGGGGGCCGAATGAGCAGTTCTTC
TRBV7-2,TRBJ1-1,.,once,CASSLGAEKTEAFF,TGTGCCAGCAGCTTAGGGGCAGAAAAGACTGAAGCTTTCTTT
TRBV5-8,TRBJ1-2,.,.,CASSLRQGSGYTF,TGTGCCAGCAGCTTGCGCCAGGGGTCTGGCTACACCTTC
TRBV29-1,TRBJ2-3,.,.,CSVEPLETGDTQYF,TGCAGCGTTGAACCCCTTGAGACAGGCGATACGCAGTATTTT
TRBV11-2,TRBJ1-1,.,.,CASSSQEAFF,TGTGCCAGCAGCTCCCAAGAAGCTTTCTTT
TRBV7-2,TRBJ1-2,TRBD1,.,CASSLGQGVQGYTF,TGTGCCAGCAGCTTAGGGCAGGGGGTTCAAGGCTACACCTTC
TRBV7-6,TRBJ1-3,TRBD1,.,CASSTSKDRGRGGNTIYF,TGTGCCAGCAGCACATCTAAGGACAGGGGACGAGGTGGAAACACCATATATTTT
TRBV7-9,TRBJ2-1,TRBD2,once,CASSHQAGAYNEQFF,TGTGCCAGCAGCCACCAAGCGGGGGCGTACAATGAGCAGTTCTTC
TRBV29-1,TRBJ2-1,TRBD2,.,CSVENGPGGPFDEQFF,TGCAGCGTTGAAAATGGTCCGGGGGGGCCTTTCGATGAGCAGTTCTTC
TRBV15,TRBJ2-1,TRBD2,.,CATSMEAGTYNEQFF,TGTGCCACCAGCATGGAAGCGGGGACCTACAATGAGCAGTTCTTC
TRBV7-8,TRBJ1-6,.,.,CASSPRPGTDSSYNSPLHF,TGTGCCAGCAGCCCCCGCCCCGGGACTGACAGCTCCTATAATTCACCCCTCCACTTT
TRBV19,TRBJ2-1,TRBD2,.,CATARGGQGEQFF,TGTGCCACCGCGCGGGGGGGCCAGGGTGAGCAGTTCTTC
TRBV7-2,TRBJ2-7,TRBD2,.,CASSGGAPDEQYF,TGTGCCTCTAGCGGGGGGGCCCCGGACGAGCAGTACTTC
TRBV9,TRBJ2-7,TRBD2,.,CASSSSGASYEQYF,TGTGCCAGCTCATCTAGCGGGGCCTCCTACGAGCAGTACTTC
TRBV28,TRBJ1-2,.,.,CASSAITENYGYTF,TGTGCCAGCAGCGCTATAACAGAGAACTATGGCTACACCTTC
TRBV7-9,TRBJ2-2,.,.,CASSSLTVGGELFF,TGTGCCAGCAGCTCCCTCACAGTCGGAGGGGAGCTGTTTTTT
TRBV19,TRBJ2-5,.,.,CASSIGGSFPETQYF,TGTGCCAGTAGTATCGGAGGGAGCTTTCCAGAGACCCAGTACTTC
TRBV13,TRBJ1-6,.,.,CASSSRVYNSPLHF,TGTGCCAGCAGCTCCAGGGTCTATAATTCACCCCTCCACTTT
TRBV19,TRBJ2-3,TRBD2,.,CASSPTSGGTDTQYF,TGTGCCAGTAGTCCCACTAGCGGGGGCACAGATACGCAGTATTTT
TRBV6-5,TRBJ2-7,.,.,CASSSAGVSYEQYF,TGTGCCAGCAGTTCTGCAGGGGTCTCTTACGAGCAGTACTTC
TRBV2,TRBJ1-6,.,.,CASSGSDNANSPLHF,TGTGCCAGCAGTGGCTCCGACAACGCCAATTCACCCCTCCACTTT
TRBV11-2,TRBJ2-2,.,.,CASSLPLGVTGELFF,TGTGCCAGCAGCTTACCGCTAGGGGTAACCGGGGAGCTGTTTTTT
TRBV18,TRBJ2-7,.,.,CASSPGGGDSYEQYF,TGTGCCAGCTCACCAGGGGGGGGCGACTCCTACGAGCAGTACTTC
TRBV5-1,TRBJ2-3,TRBD2,.,CASSHPGLAGVTDTQYF,TGCGCCAGCAGCCACCCGGGACTAGCGGGGGTCACAGATACGCAGTATTTT
TRBV19,TRBJ1-2,TRBD1,.,CASSDPGQAYGYTF,TGTGCCAGTAGCGACCCGGGACAGGCTTATGGCTACACCTTC
TRBV2,TRBJ1-5,.,.,CASSPRGGQPQHF,TGTGCCAGCAGTCCAAGGGGAGGTCAGCCCCAGCATTTT
TRBV5-1,TRBJ1-1,.,.,CASSPRLERTEAFF,TGCGCCAGCAGCCCCCGGTTGGAGAGGACTGAAGCTTTCTTT